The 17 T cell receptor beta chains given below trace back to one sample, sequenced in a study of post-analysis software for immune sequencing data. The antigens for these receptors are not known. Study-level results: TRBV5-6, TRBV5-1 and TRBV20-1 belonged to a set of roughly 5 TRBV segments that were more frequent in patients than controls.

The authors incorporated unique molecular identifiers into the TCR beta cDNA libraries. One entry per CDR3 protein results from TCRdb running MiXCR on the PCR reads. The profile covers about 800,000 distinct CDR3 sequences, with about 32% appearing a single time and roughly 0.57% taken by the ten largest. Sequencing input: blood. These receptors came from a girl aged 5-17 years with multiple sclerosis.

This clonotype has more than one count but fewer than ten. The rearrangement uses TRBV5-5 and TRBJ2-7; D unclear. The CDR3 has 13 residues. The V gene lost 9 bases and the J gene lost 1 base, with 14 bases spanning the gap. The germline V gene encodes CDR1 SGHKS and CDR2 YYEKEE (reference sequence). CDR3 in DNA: TGTGCCACCTCGACCCTCGGGTCCTACGAGCAGTACTTC. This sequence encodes CATSTLGSYEQYF.

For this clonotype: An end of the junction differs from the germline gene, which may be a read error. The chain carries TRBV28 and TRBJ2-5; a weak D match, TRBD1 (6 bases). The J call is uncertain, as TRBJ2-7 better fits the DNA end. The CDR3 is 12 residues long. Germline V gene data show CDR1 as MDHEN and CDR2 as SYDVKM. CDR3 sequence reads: CAGSFRGYEQYF. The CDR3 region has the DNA TGTGCCGGCAGTTTCAGGGGTTACGAGCAGTACTTC.

For the CDR3, the DNA is TGTGCCAACAGACTCCAAGAGACCCAGTACTTC. This encodes CANRLQETQYF. The V gene is TRBV3-1, the J gene TRBJ2-5; D not resolved. CDR1 and CDR2 (germline): LGHDT, YNNKEL (reference sequence). V shed 10 bases and J shed 1 base, with 7 bases lying between them. The CDR3 totals 11 residues.

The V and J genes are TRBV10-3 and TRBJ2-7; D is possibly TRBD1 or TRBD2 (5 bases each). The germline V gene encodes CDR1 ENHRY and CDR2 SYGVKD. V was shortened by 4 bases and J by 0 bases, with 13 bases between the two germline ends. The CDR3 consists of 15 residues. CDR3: CAISGGPGTSYEQYF. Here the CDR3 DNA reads TGTGCCATCAGTGGGGGACCTGGGACCTCCTACGAGCAGTACTTC.

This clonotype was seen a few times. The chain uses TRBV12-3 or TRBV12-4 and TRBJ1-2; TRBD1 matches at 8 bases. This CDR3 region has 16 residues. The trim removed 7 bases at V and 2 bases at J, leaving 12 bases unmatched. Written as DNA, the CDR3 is TGTGCCAGCACCGAAGTAGGTCCAGGGGGCAACTATGGCTACACCTTC. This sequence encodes CASTEVGPGGNYGYTF.

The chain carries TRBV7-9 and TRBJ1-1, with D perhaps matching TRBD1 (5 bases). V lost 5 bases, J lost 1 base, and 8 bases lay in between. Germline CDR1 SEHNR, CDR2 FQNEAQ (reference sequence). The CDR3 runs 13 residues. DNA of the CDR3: TGTGCCAGCAGCACCAGGGAGAACACTGAAGCTTTCTTT. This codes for CASSTRENTEAFF.

DNA of the CDR3: TGCAGTGCTAGAAGACAGGGGGTGGTCGAGCAGTTCTTC. Its protein is CSARRQGVVEQFF. The rearrangement joins TRBV20-1 to TRBJ2-1; TRBD1 matches 9 bases. The CDR3 length is 13 residues. The trim removed 2 bases at V and 10 bases at J, leaving 6 bases unmatched. Germline CDR1 and CDR2: DFQATT and SNEGSKA (reference sequence).

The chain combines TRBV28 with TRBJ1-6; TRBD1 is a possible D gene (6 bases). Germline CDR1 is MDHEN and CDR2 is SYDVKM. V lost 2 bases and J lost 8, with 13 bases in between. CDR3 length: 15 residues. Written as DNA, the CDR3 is TGTGCCAGCAGTTTAGGCCAGGGGTTTTATTCACCCCTCCACTTT. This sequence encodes CASSLGQGFYSPLHF.

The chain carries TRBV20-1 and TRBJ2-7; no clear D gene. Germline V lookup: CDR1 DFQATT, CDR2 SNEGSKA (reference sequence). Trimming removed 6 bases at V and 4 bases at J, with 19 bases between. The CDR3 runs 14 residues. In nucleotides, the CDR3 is TGCAGTGCCGCCCTCTACGGCCGGATGTACGAGCAGTACTTC. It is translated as CSAALYGRMYEQYF.

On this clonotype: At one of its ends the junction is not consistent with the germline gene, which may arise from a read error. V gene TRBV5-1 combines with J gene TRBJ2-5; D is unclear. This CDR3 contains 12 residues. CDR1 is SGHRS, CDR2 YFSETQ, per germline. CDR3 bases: TGCGCCAGCAGCCCCTTTCAAGAGGCCCAGTACTTC. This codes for CASSPFQEAQYF. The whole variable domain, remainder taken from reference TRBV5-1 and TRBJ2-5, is KAGVTQTPRYLIKTRGQQVTLSCSPISGHRSVSWYQQTPGQGLQFLFEYFSETQRNKGNFPGRFSGRQFSNSRSEMNVSTLELGDSALYLCASSPFQEAQYFGPGTRLLVL.

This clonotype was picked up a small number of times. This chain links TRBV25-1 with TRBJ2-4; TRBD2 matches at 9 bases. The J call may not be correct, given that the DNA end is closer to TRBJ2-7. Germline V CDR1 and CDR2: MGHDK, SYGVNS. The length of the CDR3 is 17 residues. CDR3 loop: CASSELKDGSGRGEQYF. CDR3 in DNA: TGTGCCAGCAGTGAACTAAAAGATGGTAGCGGGAGAGGCGAGCAGTACTTC.

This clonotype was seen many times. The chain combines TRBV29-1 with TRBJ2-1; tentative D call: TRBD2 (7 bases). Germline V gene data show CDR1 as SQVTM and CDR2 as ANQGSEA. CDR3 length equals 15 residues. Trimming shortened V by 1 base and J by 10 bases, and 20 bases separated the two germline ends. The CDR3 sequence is CSVEGVGGGPVEQFF. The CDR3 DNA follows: TGCAGCGTTGAAGGCGTCGGCGGGGGCCCGGTGGAGCAGTTCTTC.

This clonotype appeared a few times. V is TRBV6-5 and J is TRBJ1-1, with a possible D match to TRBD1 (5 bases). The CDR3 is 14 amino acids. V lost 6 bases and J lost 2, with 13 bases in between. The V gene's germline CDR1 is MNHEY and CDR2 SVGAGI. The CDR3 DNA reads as TGTGCCAGCAGGCGGGACGGACGAAACACTGAAGCTTTCTTT. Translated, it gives CASRRDGRNTEAFF.

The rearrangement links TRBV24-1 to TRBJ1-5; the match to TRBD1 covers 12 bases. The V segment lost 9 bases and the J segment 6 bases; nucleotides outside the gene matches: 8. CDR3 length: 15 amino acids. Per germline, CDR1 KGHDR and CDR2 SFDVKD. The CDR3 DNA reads TGTGCCACCGCCGGGACAGGGGGCGCGGGTCAGCCCCAGCATTTT. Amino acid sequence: CATAGTGGAGQPQHF.

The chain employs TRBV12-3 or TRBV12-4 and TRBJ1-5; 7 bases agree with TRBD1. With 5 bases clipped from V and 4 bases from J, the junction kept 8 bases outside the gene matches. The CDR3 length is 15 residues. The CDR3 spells CASSAKGTANQPQHF. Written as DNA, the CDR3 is TGTGCCAGCAGTGCGAAAGGGACAGCGAATCAGCCCCAGCATTTT.

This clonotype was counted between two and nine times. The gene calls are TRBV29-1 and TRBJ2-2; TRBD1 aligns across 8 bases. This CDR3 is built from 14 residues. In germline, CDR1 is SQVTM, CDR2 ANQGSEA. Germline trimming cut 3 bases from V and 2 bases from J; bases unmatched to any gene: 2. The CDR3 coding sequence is TGCAGCGTTGACCCAGGGGGCAACACCGGGGAGCTGTTTTTT. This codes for CSVDPGGNTGELFF.

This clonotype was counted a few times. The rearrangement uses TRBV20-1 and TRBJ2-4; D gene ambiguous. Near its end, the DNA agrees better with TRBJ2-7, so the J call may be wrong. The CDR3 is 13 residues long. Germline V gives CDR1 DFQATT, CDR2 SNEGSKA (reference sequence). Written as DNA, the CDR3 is TGCAGTGCTGACGCCTTCGGCTTATACGAGCAGTACTTC. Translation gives CSADAFGLYEQYF.